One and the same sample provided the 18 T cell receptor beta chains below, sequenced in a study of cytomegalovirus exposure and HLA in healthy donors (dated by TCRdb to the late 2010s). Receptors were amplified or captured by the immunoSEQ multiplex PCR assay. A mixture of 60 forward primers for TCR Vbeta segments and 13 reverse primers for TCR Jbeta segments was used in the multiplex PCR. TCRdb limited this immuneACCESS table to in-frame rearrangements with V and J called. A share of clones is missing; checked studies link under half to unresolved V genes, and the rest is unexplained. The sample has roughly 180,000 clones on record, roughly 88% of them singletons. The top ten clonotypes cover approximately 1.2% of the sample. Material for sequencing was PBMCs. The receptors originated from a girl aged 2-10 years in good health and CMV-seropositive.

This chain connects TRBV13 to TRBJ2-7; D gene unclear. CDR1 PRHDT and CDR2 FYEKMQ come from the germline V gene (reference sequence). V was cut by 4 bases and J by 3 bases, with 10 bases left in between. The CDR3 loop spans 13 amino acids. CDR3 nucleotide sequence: TGTGCCAGCAGCTCCCTCACAAGCTACGAGCAGTACTTC. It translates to CASSSLTSYEQYF.

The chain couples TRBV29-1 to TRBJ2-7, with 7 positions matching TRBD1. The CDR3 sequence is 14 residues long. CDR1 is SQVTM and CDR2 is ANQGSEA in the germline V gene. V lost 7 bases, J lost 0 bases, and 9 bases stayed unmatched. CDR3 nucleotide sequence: TGCAGCGCCCGGACCGGGACAGCCTCCTACGAGCAGTACTTC. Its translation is CSARTGTASYEQYF.

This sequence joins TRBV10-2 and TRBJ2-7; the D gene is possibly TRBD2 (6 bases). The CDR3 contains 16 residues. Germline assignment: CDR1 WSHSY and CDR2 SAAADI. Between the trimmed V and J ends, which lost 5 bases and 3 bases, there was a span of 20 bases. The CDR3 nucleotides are TGCGCCAGCAGTATTGTGGGGGGTGGCCCCTTCTACGAGCAGTACTTC. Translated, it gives CASSIVGGGPFYEQYF.

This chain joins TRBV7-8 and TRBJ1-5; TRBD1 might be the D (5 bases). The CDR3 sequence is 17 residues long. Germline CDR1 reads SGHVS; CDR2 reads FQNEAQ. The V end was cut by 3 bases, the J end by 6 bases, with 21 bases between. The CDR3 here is CASSLGGDLQASQPQHF. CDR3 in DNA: TGTGCCAGCAGCTTGGGGGGGGACCTCCAAGCCTCTCAGCCCCAGCATTTT. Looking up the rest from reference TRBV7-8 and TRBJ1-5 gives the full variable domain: GAGVSQSPRYKVAKRGQDVALRCDPISGHVSLFWYQQALGQGPEFLTYFQNEAQLDKSGLPSDRFFAERPEGSVSTLKIQRTQQEDSAVYLCASSLGGDLQASQPQHFGDGTRLSIL.

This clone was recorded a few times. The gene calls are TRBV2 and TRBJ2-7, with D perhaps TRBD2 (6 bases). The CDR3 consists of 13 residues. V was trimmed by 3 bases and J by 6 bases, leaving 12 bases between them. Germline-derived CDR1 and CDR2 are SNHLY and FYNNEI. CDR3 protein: CASSERGIGEQYF. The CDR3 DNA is TGTGCCAGCAGTGAGCGGGGTATCGGCGAGCAGTACTTC.

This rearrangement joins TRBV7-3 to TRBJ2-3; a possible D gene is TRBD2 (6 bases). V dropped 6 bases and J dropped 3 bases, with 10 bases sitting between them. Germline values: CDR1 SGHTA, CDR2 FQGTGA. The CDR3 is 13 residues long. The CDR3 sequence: CASRRSGTDTQYF. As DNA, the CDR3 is TGTGCCAGCAGAAGGAGCGGGACAGATACGCAGTATTTT.

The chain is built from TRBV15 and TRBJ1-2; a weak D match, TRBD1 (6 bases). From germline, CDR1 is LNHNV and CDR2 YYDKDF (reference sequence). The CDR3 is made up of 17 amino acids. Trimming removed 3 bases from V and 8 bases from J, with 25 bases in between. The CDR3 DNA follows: TGTGCCACCAGCAGCCGGACAGTAGGGAGTGCGTCGCGCGGCTACACCTTC. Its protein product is CATSSRTVGSASRGYTF.

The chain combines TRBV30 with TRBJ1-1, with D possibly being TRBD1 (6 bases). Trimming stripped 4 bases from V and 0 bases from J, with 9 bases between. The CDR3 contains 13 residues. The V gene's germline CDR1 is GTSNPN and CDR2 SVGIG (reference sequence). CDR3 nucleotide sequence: TGTGCCTGGACCACAGGGTTGAACACTGAAGCTTTCTTT. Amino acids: CAWTTGLNTEAFF.

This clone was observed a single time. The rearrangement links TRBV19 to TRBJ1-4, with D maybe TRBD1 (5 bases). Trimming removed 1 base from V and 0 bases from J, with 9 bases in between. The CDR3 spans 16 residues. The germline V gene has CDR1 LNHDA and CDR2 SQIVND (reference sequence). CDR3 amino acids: CASSIVTGATNEKLFF. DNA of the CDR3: TGTGCCAGTAGTATAGTAACAGGAGCAACTAATGAAAAACTGTTTTTT.

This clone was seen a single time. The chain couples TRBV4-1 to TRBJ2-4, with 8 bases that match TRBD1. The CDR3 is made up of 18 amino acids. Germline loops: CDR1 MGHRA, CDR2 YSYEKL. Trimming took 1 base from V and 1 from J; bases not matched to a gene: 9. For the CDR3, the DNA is TGCGCCAGCAGCCAAGGACAGGGGAACTGGGGGGCCAAAAACATTCAGTACTTC. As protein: CASSQGQGNWGAKNIQYF.

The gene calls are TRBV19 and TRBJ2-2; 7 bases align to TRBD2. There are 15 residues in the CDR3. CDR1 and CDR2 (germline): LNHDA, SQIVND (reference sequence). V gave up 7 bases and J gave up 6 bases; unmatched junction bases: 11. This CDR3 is CASTRSSGNSGELFF. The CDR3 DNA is TGTGCCAGTACAAGGTCTAGCGGTAATTCCGGGGAGCTGTTTTTT.

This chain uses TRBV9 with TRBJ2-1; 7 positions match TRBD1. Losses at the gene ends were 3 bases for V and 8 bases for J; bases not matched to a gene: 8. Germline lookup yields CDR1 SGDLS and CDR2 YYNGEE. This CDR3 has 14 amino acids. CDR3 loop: CASSEGAIGDEQFF. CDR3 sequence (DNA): TGTGCCAGCAGCGAGGGGGCTATTGGGGATGAGCAGTTCTTC.

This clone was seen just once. The CDR3 loop reads CASSEAWVIQDYGYTF. The DNA of the CDR3 is TGTGCCAGCAGTGAAGCTTGGGTAATACAGGACTATGGCTACACCTTC. The chain carries TRBV2 and TRBJ1-2; D may be TRBD1 (5 bases). With 0 bases removed from V and 3 bases from J, the gap between germline ends came to 14 bases. Germline V CDR1 and CDR2: SNHLY, FYNNEI. The CDR3 is made up of 16 amino acids.

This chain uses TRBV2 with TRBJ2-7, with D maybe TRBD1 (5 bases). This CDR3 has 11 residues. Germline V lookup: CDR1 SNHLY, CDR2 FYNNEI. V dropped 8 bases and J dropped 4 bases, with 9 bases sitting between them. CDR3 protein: CASQTVYEQYF. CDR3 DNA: TGTGCCAGCCAGACAGTTTACGAGCAGTACTTC.

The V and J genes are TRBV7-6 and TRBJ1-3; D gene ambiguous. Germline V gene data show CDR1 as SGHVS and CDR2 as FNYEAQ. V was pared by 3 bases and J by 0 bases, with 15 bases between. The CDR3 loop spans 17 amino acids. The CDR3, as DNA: TGTGCCAGCAGCTTGGCGGCAGGACTACCCTCTGGAAACACCATATATTTT. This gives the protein CASSLAAGLPSGNTIYF. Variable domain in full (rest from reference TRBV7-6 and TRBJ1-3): GAGVSQSPRYKVTKRGQDVALRCDPISGHVSLYWYRQALGQGPEFLTYFNYEAQQDKSGLPNDRFSAERPEGSISTLTIQRTEQRDSAMYRCASSLAAGLPSGNTIYFGEGSWLTVV.

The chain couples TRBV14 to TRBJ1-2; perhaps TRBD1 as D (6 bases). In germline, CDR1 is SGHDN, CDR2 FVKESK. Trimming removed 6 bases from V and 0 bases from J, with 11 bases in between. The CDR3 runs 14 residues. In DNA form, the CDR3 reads TGTGCCAGCAGTCCCTACAGGGCTAACTATGGCTACACCTTC. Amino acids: CASSPYRANYGYTF.

In DNA, the CDR3 is TGCGCCAGCAGCTTGGGACACTGGCTACCATTGAACACTGAAGCTTTCTTT. Translation: CASSLGHWLPLNTEAFF. J is TRBJ1-1 and V is TRBV5-1; D is unresolved. Germline V gene sequence: CDR1 SGHRS, CDR2 YFSETQ. The CDR3 runs to 17 residues. Trimming shortened V by 0 bases and J by 0 bases, and 15 bases separated the two germline ends.

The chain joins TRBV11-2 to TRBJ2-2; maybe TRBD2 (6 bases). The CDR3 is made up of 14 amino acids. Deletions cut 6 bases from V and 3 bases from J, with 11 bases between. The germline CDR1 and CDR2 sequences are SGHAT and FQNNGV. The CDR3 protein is CASRTGLHTGELFF. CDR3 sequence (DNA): TGTGCCAGCAGAACGGGACTTCACACCGGGGAGCTGTTTTTT.